This T cell receptor beta chain was found in a study of shared clonotypes between healthy human individuals. Whole-study context: There were three CD4 naive, three CD4 memory, two CD8 naive and one CD8 memory plates per donor.

Samples underwent the assay at deep level. The authors' processing: As immunoSEQ supplied junction-only sequences (without quality scores), filtering differed. The assay was immunoSEQ multiplex PCR, and TCRdb's table has in-frame clones only and misses some. V and J calls and clone size are those listed in that table; D and trimming were worked out from the DNA. The sample contains roughly 2 million clones, roughly 95% of which appear only once. Germline V CDR1 and CDR2: MRHNA, SNTAGT. With 5 bases clipped from V and 4 bases from J, the junction kept 7 bases outside the gene matches. The CDR3 is made up of 15 amino acids.

The chain couples TRBV6-4 to TRBJ2-2, with 7 bases fitting TRBD2. Material for sequencing was naive CD4+ T cells sorted from blood. Subset in this sample: CD45RA+ positively selected. The clonotype originates from a young man in good health. The CDR3 DNA reads as TGTGCCAGCAGTAGCTCTAGCGGAGCCACCGGGGAGCTGTTTTTT. The encoded protein is CASSSSSGATGELFF.